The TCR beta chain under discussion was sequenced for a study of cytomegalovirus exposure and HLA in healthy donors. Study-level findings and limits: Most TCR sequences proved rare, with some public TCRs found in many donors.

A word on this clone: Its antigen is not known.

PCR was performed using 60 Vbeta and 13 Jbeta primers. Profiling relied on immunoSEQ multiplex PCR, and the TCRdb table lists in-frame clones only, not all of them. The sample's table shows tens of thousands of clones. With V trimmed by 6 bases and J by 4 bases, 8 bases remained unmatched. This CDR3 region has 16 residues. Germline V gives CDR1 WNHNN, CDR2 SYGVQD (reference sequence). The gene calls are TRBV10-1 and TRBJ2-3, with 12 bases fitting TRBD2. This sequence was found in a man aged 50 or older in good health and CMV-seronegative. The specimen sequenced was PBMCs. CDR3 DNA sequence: TGCGCCAGCAGAAGGACTAGCGGGGAACGACCAGATACGCAGTATTTT. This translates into CASRRTSGERPDTQYF.